One T cell receptor beta chain is described in this entry. Its antigen is undetermined. Sequencing used immunoSEQ multiplex PCR; TCRdb keeps in-frame clones, though not all of them. The sample lists tens of thousands of clones, around four fifths occurring once. This record belongs to a study of CD4 T cells in relation to SARS-CoV-2 and coronaviruses. The CDR3 loop spans 15 amino acids. V gave up 1 base and J gave up 8 bases, with 17 bases separating them. Per the germline V gene, CDR1 is SEHNR and CDR2 is FQNEAQ (reference sequence). Source material: memory CD4+ T cells from PBMCs, cultured in vitro. This TCR derives from an adult with COVID-19. The rearrangement uses TRBV7-9 and TRBJ1-2; D not resolved. The CDR3 reads CASSLVLTKGGGYTF. CDR3 nucleotides: TGTGCCAGCAGCTTAGTTCTTACTAAGGGCGGGGGCTACACCTTC.